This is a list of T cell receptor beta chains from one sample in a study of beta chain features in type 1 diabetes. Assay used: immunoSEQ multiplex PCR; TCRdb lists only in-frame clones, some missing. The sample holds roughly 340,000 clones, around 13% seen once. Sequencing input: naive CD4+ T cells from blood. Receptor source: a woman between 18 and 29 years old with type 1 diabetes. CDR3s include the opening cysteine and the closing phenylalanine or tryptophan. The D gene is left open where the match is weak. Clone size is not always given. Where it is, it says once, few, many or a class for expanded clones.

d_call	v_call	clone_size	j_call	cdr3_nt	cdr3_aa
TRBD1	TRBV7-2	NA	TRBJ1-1	TGTGCCAGCAGTTGGGACAGTTACACTGAAGCTTTCTTT	CASSWDSYTEAFF
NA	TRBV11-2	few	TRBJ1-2	TGTGCCAGCAGCTTACCCCAGGGGCCGCATGGCTACACCTTC	CASSLPQGPHGYTF
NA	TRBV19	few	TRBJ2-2	TGTGCCAGTAGTATAGACCCCATCGGGGAGCTGTTTTTT	CASSIDPIGELFF
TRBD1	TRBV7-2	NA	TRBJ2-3	TGTGCCAGCAGCCAAGCCCGGGACAGGCGCACAGATACGCAGTATTTT	CASSQARDRRTDTQYF
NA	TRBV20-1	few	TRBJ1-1	TGCAGTGCTAGAGAGAGTACTGAAGCTTTCTTT	CSARESTEAFF
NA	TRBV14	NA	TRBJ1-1	TGTGCCAGCAGCCAATCGAGGAACACTGAAGCTTTCTTT	CASSQSRNTEAFF
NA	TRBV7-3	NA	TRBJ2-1	TGTGCCAGCAGCCCCACGAGTCACTCCTACAATGAGCAGTTCTTC	CASSPTSHSYNEQFF
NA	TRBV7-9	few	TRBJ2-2	TGTGCCAGCAGGCCGGACAGCCCAGCCGGGGAGCTGTTTTTT	CASRPDSPAGELFF
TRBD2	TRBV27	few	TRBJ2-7	TGTGCCAGCAGACAAAGCGGGAGGGGGACCTACGAGCAGTACTTC	CASRQSGRGTYEQYF
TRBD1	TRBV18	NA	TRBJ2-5	TGTGCCAGCTCAGTGACAGGGGTTGAGACCCAGTACTTC	CASSVTGVETQYF
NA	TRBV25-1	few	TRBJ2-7	TGTGCCAGCAGTGAATCGGGTGGAGGAGGTGGCGAGCAGTACTTC	CASSESGGGGGEQYF
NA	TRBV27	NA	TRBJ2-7	TGTGCCAGCAGTTTTTCGTCCGGGACAAATTTTCCCTACGAGCAGTACTTC	CASSFSSGTNFPYEQYF
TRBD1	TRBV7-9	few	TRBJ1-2	TGTGCCAGCAGCTTAGGGCAGGGGGCGTTCTATGGCTACACCTTC	CASSLGQGAFYGYTF
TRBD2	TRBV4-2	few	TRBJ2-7	TGTGCCAGCAGCGGGGCCGGGACTAGCGGGAGTTACGAGCAGTACTTC	CASSGAGTSGSYEQYF
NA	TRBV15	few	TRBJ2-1	TGTGCCACCAGCAGAGGTGGGGGCAGCTCCTACAATGAGCAGTTCTTC	CATSRGGGSSYNEQFF